This T cell receptor (beta chain) was profiled in a study of blood T cell repertoires in COVID-19 (dated by TCRdb to the early 2020s). With respect to the entire study: Collaborator samples came from the United States, Italy and Spain and covered acute and convalescent phases of COVID-19. The material from the prospective study consisted of cDNA or gDNA derived from T cells, B-cell-depleted T cells, or PBMCs. The dataset comprised deeply sampled blood TCRbeta repertoires from subjects exposed to, actively infected with, or recovered from COVID-19. The repertoires were made available in a free public database intended to serve as a resource for research on the immune response to SARS-CoV-2. The samples were drawn from two sources: the first 160 participants of the ongoing ImmuneRACE study, and 1,000 to 1,500 subjects contributed by 6 global collaborators. The sample metadata nearly always contained a de-identified subject ID, COVID-19 status, age in years and sex. Where HLA class I and class II types were available, the types were taken from metadata supplied by the sample provider, not from assay-based typing.

Here is what the overall study found, with its caveats: The quantity of clinical and demographic metadata differed by source and by participant and was supplied without curation.

The immunoSEQ Assay, a bias-controlled multiplex PCR, was used to amplify TCRbeta CDR3 regions from genomic DNA. Concerning the study's data processing: Within the assay, amplification of reference gene primers was used to estimate how many nucleated cells each sample contained. To quantify the absolute abundance of each unique TCRbeta CDR3 rearrangement, sequence reads were collapsed and filtered. For each sample, productive Simpson clonality was calculated as the square root of Simpson's diversity index over productive rearrangements. In TCRdb, the immuneACCESS table is reduced to in-frame sequences with V and J assigned. These tables do not hold every clone; where another copy was compared, an unresolved V gene accounts for under half, and the others remain unexplained. From that table come the V and J calls and clone size; the DNA was used to work out D and trimming. The sample includes about 36,000 clones, with around 89% observed a single time. The ten largest clones take up about 25% of the sample.

Each collaborating institution followed its own protocols to collect whole blood in K2EDTA tubes. Collaborator samples were shipped for TCRbeta analysis as frozen whole blood, isolated PBMCs, or DNA extracted from either sample type. The cysteine opens and the phenylalanine closes a CDR3 of 13 amino acids. The retained sequence is limited to the CDR3, 39 bases, with the frame set at the first base. For this chain, trimming is 8 bases at the V end and 3 bases at the J end, and the number of junction bases without a gene match is 8. The germline V gene encodes CDR1 GTSNPN and CDR2 SVGIG (reference sequence). Concerning this clone: No cognate antigen has been identified for it. Base qualities are not at hand, and no much larger clone is one base apart.

This TCR was recovered from a man in his 60s with active or convalescent COVID-19. Material: peripheral blood. This chain is built from TRBV30 and TRBJ1-2; 8 of the junction bases match TRBD1. CDR3 sequence: CARGQEGYYGYTF. At the DNA level, the sequence is TGTGCCAGGGGACAGGAGGGTTACTATGGCTACACCTTC.